This T cell receptor (beta chain) was sequenced for a study of metastatic and nonmetastatic thyroid tumors. General study results and limits: It was reportedly found that TCR beta diversity was significantly higher in malignant thyroid tumors than in benign nodules, a difference seen in both blood and tumor samples.

The table lists this clone with many counts. Its target is not known. Germline-derived CDR1 and CDR2 are LNHNV and YYDKDF (reference sequence). The CDR3 covers 15 residues. With 0 bases removed from V and 0 bases from J, the gap between germline ends came to 9 bases. Patients underwent thyroid surgery, and none had received any treatment before it. TCRdb reanalyzed the PCR reads with MiXCR. Found here are around 32,000 clones, 7.4% of them singletons; the top ten hold 40% to 50%. The gene calls are TRBV15 and TRBJ2-7, with D possibly called TRBD1 or TRBD2 (5 bases each). Sequenced input: blood. The TCR originated in a female donor with papillary thyroid cancer or a benign thyroid nodule (not recorded which). Some clones in this sample may be carry-over from other donors' samples. CDR3 DNA: TGTGCCACCAGCAGAGATGGGGACGGCTCCTACGAGCAGTACTTC. Encoded protein: CATSRDGDGSYEQYF.